Below, one T cell receptor beta chain is given with its context. The record originates from a study of technical replicates of blood from several donors. The protocol was immunoSEQ multiplex PCR, while the TCRdb copy is restricted to in-frame clones and leaves out a portion. The sample lists 75,000 to 100,000 clones, over 90% seen once, with approximately 0.24% in the top ten. Germline V lookup: CDR1 SGHVS, CDR2 FQNEAQ. The V and J ends lost 5 bases and 2 bases respectively, with 10 bases between them. This CDR3 is built from 13 residues. Specimen: T cells isolated from PBMCs. This chain joins TRBV7-8 and TRBJ2-7; D not certain. The TCR sequence derives from a human donor in good health. CDR3 sequence: CASSTRQPYEQYF. For the CDR3, the DNA is TGTGCCAGCAGCACCAGACAACCCTACGAGCAGTACTTC.